Below, 19 T cell receptor beta chains from the same sample are listed, as sequenced in a study of T cell changes during pregnancy in multiple sclerosis. The method was immunoSEQ multiplex PCR; TCRdb's version includes in-frame clones alone and lacks a portion of them. The sample carries about 68,000 clones, 75% to 95% recorded once. The sample here was peripheral blood, taken in the third trimester of pregnancy. Receptors were obtained from a female donor with multiple sclerosis, enrolled in a pregnancy study.

This chain joins TRBV4-1 and TRBJ2-1; 14 nucleotides align to TRBD2. V shed 0 bases, J shed 3 bases, and the junction held 7 bases outside the gene matches. The CDR3 runs 19 residues. Germline loops: CDR1 MGHRA, CDR2 YSYEKL. The CDR3 is CASSQDWGTSGSGYNEQFF. The CDR3 region has the DNA TGCGCCAGCAGCCAAGATTGGGGGACTAGCGGGAGTGGCTACAATGAGCAGTTCTTC.

The CDR3 is CASSFDRSEETQYF. Written as DNA, the CDR3 is TGCGCCAGCAGCTTTGACCGGAGCGAAGAGACCCAGTACTTC. The chain combines TRBV5-1 with TRBJ2-5; D not certain. Germline V gene lookup returns CDR1 SGHRS and CDR2 YFSETQ. The CDR3 length is 14 residues. V was pared by 2 bases and J by 3 bases, with 11 bases between.

The chain combines TRBV30 with TRBJ2-3, with unresolved D. Germline-derived CDR1 and CDR2 are GTSNPN and SVGIG (reference sequence). The CDR3 spans 15 residues. The ends were cut back, 0 bases at V and 2 bases at J, with 12 bases in the middle. This chain's CDR3 is CAWSVYGLTTDTQYF. CDR3 nucleotide sequence: TGTGCCTGGAGTGTATATGGGCTGACCACAGATACGCAGTATTTT.

V and J are TRBV5-1 and TRBJ2-5; tentative D call: TRBD2 (6 bases). This CDR3 is 15 amino acids long. Deletions cut 4 bases from V and 5 bases from J, with 18 bases between. Looked up from germline, CDR1 is SGHRS and CDR2 is YFSETQ. CDR3 amino acids: CASSGGTSVRETQYF. CDR3 bases: TGCGCCAGCAGCGGTGGGACTTCAGTACGGGAGACCCAGTACTTC. The entire variable domain, with the rest obtained from reference TRBV5-1 and TRBJ2-5, is as follows: KAGVTQTPRYLIKTRGQQVTLSCSPISGHRSVSWYQQTPGQGLQFLFEYFSETQRNKGNFPGRFSGRQFSNSRSEMNVSTLELGDSALYLCASSGGTSVRETQYFGPGTRLLVL.

CDR3 sequence reads: CASSFTGGSTEAFF. CDR3 nucleotide sequence: TGTGCCAGTAGTTTTACAGGGGGGAGCACTGAAGCTTTCTTT. This chain links TRBV19 with TRBJ1-1; 8 bases match TRBD1. The germline V gene encodes CDR1 LNHDA and CDR2 SQIVND (reference sequence). The CDR3 runs 14 residues. The J segment lost 4 bases and the V segment lost 5 bases, leaving 6 bases of the junction unmatched.

This chain links TRBV25-1 with TRBJ1-2; D call uncertain. CDR1 is MGHDK and CDR2 is SYGVNS in the germline V gene. V was clipped by 1 base and J by 6 bases, with 3 bases between them. This CDR3 contains 11 residues. Here the CDR3 reads CASSESDGYTF. In DNA, the CDR3 is TGTGCCAGCAGTGAATCCGATGGCTACACCTTC.

This clone was detected once. This sequence joins TRBV6-1 and TRBJ1-5, with D unclear. Germline loops: CDR1 MNHNS, CDR2 SASEGT. Trimming removed 6 bases at V and 4 bases at J, with 4 bases between. This CDR3 contains 11 residues. CDR3 sequence (DNA): TGTGCCAGCAGAGAGAATCAGCCCCAGCATTTT. It specifies CASRENQPQHF.

On this clone: This same CDR3 is encoded by further DNA sequences in the sample. The rearrangement joins TRBV7-2 to TRBJ2-6; D possibly corresponds to TRBD2 (5 bases). V shed 1 base and J shed 2 bases, with 9 bases lying between them. CDR1 SGHTA and CDR2 FQGNSA come from the germline V gene. CDR3 length: 16 residues. The CDR3 sequence is CASSLGTGAGANVLTF. The CDR3 DNA reads as TGTGCCAGCAGCTTAGGAACCGGGGCTGGGGCCAACGTCCTGACTTTC.

The rearrangement uses TRBV30 and TRBJ2-2; no reliable D call. In germline, CDR1 is GTSNPN, CDR2 SVGIG (reference sequence). The V end was cut by 0 bases, the J end by 6 bases, with 11 bases between. There are 14 residues in the CDR3. In DNA form, the CDR3 reads TGTGCCTGGAGTGTAAGGCGGCCGGCCGGGGAGCTGTTTTTT. It is translated as CAWSVRRPAGELFF.

The V and J genes are TRBV19 and TRBJ2-1, with 7 nucleotides matching TRBD2. V dropped 1 base and J dropped 7; count of bases not matched to a gene: 4. The CDR3 consists of 14 residues. Germline CDR1 LNHDA, CDR2 SQIVND (reference sequence). CDR3 nucleotide sequence: TGTGCCAGTAGTATAGGGGACTATAAAAATGAGCAGTTCTTC. Translated, it gives CASSIGDYKNEQFF.

The rearrangement links TRBV5-4 to TRBJ1-2, with 8 bases identical to TRBD1. V lost 4 bases to trimming and J lost 8 bases; unmatched junction nucleotides: 13. This CDR3 region has 15 residues. CDR1 SGHNT and CDR2 YYREEE come from the germline V gene (reference sequence). In nucleotides, the CDR3 is TGTGCCAGCAGCGTCGGGAGACAGGGGCTGGGAGGCTACACCTTC. Translating gives CASSVGRQGLGGYTF.

J is TRBJ2-2 and V is TRBV2; D is unclear. Germline CDR1 is SNHLY and CDR2 is FYNNEI. This CDR3 contains 14 residues. V was trimmed by 8 bases and J by 2 bases, leaving 12 bases between them. CDR3 in amino acids: CASLQDINTGELFF. In DNA, the CDR3 is TGTGCCAGCCTCCAAGACATCAACACCGGGGAGCTGTTTTTT.

The gene calls are TRBV7-9 and TRBJ1-5; TRBD1 agrees at 7 bases. V was pared by 6 bases and J by 0 bases, with 5 bases of the junction left unmatched. The CDR3 length is 15 residues. Looked up from germline, CDR1 is SEHNR and CDR2 is FQNEAQ (reference sequence). DNA of the CDR3: TGTGCCAGCAGTCCCGGGACAGATAGCAATCAGCCCCAGCATTTT. It translates to CASSPGTDSNQPQHF. The variable domain in full, with the rest retrieved from reference TRBV7-9 and TRBJ1-5, is DTGVSQNPRHKITKRGQNVTFRCDPISEHNRLYWYRQTLGQGPEFLTYFQNEAQLEKSRLLSDRFSAERPKGSFSTLEIQRTEQGDSAMYLCASSPGTDSNQPQHFGDGTRLSIL.

This chain connects TRBV27 to TRBJ2-7, with 8 bases identical to TRBD1. V gave up 3 bases and J gave up 3 bases; unmatched junction bases: 10. Germline CDR1 reads MNHEY; CDR2 reads SMNVEV (reference sequence). This CDR3 is built from 16 residues. The CDR3 protein is CASSFGAPGGLYEQYF. CDR3 coding DNA: TGTGCCAGCAGTTTCGGGGCGCCAGGGGGCCTCTACGAGCAGTACTTC.

V gene TRBV7-6 combines with J gene TRBJ1-2; D not resolved. The germline V and J ends were trimmed by 1 base and 2 bases, with 11 bases remaining between them. The CDR3 has 15 residues. Germline V gene sequence: CDR1 SGHVS, CDR2 FNYEAQ. CDR3 amino acids: CASSLVAGNNYGYTF. For the CDR3, the DNA is TGTGCCAGCAGCTTAGTCGCGGGGAACAACTATGGCTACACCTTC.

V gene TRBV21-1 combines with J gene TRBJ2-1; the D call of TRBD2 is as the table states it, not checked on the DNA. TRBV21-1 is designated a pseudogene. The CDR3 covers 16 residues. The DNA for the CDR3 is TGTGCCAGCAGCAAAGCGGGAGAAAGGATTGACAATGAGCAGTTCTTC. Encoded protein: CASSKAGERIDNEQFF.

Turning to this clone: This sample includes further DNA sequences coding for the same CDR3. The V call is TRBV5-1, the J call TRBJ1-1, with D perhaps matching TRBD1 (5 bases). This CDR3 is built from 13 residues. Trimming took 4 bases from V and 0 from J, leaving 7 bases between them. Germline values: CDR1 SGHRS, CDR2 YFSETQ. CDR3 in DNA: TGCGCCAGCAGCCCCAGGGTGAACACTGAAGCTTTCTTT. Its protein product is CASSPRVNTEAFF.

The genes are TRBV15 and TRBJ2-1, with 8 bases identical to TRBD1. Germline lookup yields CDR1 LNHNV and CDR2 YYDKDF (reference sequence). The CDR3 has 16 amino acids. Trimming at V came to 0 bases and at J to 6 bases, leaving 7 bases not matched to a gene. CDR3 protein: CATSRDHQGAVNEQFF. CDR3 DNA: TGTGCCACCAGCAGAGATCATCAGGGGGCGGTCAATGAGCAGTTCTTC.

This chain joins TRBV19 and TRBJ1-3; possibly TRBD1 for D (6 bases). V lost 1 base and J lost 4, with 11 bases in between. There are 15 residues in the CDR3. From germline, CDR1 is LNHDA and CDR2 SQIVND (reference sequence). The CDR3 is CASSIAWTEGNTIYF. CDR3 nucleotides: TGTGCCAGTAGTATAGCCTGGACAGAAGGAAACACCATATATTTT.